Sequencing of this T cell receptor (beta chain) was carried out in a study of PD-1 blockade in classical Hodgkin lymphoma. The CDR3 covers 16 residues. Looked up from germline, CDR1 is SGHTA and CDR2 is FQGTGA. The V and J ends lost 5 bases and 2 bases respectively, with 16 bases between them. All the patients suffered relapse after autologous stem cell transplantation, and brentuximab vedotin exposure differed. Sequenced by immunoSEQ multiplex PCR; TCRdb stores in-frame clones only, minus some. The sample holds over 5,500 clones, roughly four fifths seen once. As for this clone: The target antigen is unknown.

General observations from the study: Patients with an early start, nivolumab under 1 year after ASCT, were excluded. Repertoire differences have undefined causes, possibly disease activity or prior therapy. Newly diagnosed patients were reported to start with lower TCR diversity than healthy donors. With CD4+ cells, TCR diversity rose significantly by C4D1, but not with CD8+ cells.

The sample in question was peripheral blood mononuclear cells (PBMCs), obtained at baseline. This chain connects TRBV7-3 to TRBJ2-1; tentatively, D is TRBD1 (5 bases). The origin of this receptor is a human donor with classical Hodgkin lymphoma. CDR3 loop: CASSQDTVVPYNEQFF. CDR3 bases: TGTGCCAGCAGCCAGGACACGGTAGTTCCCTACAATGAGCAGTTCTTC.